Presented here are 29 T cell receptor beta chains from one specimen sequenced in a study of blood T cell repertoires in COVID-19. Profiled with immunoSEQ multiplex PCR; TCRdb holds only in-frame clones, not every one. Counted here are 100,000 to 130,000 clones, 85% to 95% occurring once; the ten biggest clones make up more than 0.9%. Sequencing input: peripheral blood. Receptors were obtained from a young woman with acute or convalescent COVID-19.

The chain couples TRBV15 to TRBJ1-2, with D maybe TRBD1 (5 bases). CDR3 length: 13 residues. Deletions cut 3 bases from V and 3 bases from J, with 8 bases between. CDR1 and CDR2 (germline): LNHNV, YYDKDF (reference sequence). The CDR3 protein is CATSRGPDYGYTF. The CDR3 nucleotides read TGTGCCACCAGCAGGGGGCCAGACTATGGCTACACCTTC.

The chain couples TRBV24-1 to TRBJ1-6; D gene ambiguous. This CDR3 contains 15 residues. Germline V gene lookup returns CDR1 KGHDR and CDR2 SFDVKD. V was cut by 4 bases and J by 10 bases, with 16 bases left in between. The CDR3 sequence is CATSEPDPETSPLHF. CDR3 DNA sequence: TGTGCCACCAGTGAGCCTGATCCTGAGACATCACCCCTCCACTTT.

A note on this clone: Distinct nucleotide sequences in the sample also encode this CDR3. V gene TRBV12-3 or TRBV12-4 combines with J gene TRBJ2-7, with TRBD1 matching 7 bases. V shed 3 bases and J 2 bases; nucleotides not matched to a gene: 1. This CDR3 has 13 amino acids. The DNA for the CDR3 is TGTGCCAGCAGTTTGCAGGGGGCCTACGAGCAGTACTTC. Encoded protein: CASSLQGAYEQYF.

This sequence joins TRBV6-6 and TRBJ2-7, with 15 bases lining up with TRBD2. V gave up 7 bases and J gave up 7 bases; unmatched junction bases: 11. The CDR3 consists of 16 residues. The germline V gene encodes CDR1 MNHNY and CDR2 SVGAGI (reference sequence). The CDR3: CASTHPGLAGGWEQYF. The CDR3 region has the DNA TGTGCCAGCACCCACCCGGGACTAGCGGGGGGCTGGGAGCAGTACTTC.

The V gene is TRBV25-1, the J gene TRBJ1-3; maybe TRBD1 (5 bases). Germline-derived CDR1 and CDR2 are MGHDK and SYGVNS. V lost 2 bases to trimming and J lost 8 bases, with 13 bases between them. The CDR3 runs 14 residues. CDR3 in DNA: TGTGCCAGCAGTGAACCCAAGACAGTAGACACCATATATTTT. As protein: CASSEPKTVDTIYF.

J is TRBJ1-2 and V is TRBV19, with D tentatively TRBD1 (5 bases). The V and J ends lost 5 bases and 6 bases respectively, with 16 bases between them. The CDR3 loop spans 14 amino acids. Germline V gene lookup returns CDR1 LNHDA and CDR2 SQIVND (reference sequence). The CDR3 region is CASSSPGLWDGYTF. CDR3 in DNA: TGTGCCAGTAGTTCGCCGGGACTTTGGGATGGCTACACCTTC. Variable domain in full (rest from reference TRBV19 and TRBJ1-2): DGGITQSPKYLFRKEGQNVTLSCEQNLNHDAMYWYRQDPGQGLRLIYYSQIVNDFQKGDIAEGYSVSREKKESFPLTVTSAQKNPTAFYLCASSSPGLWDGYTFGSGTRLTVV.

The count of this clone is one. The chain carries TRBV4-2 and TRBJ2-7; D is uncertain. The CDR3 totals 14 residues. The V and J ends lost 6 bases and 5 bases respectively, with 17 bases between them. Germline CDR1 LGHNA, CDR2 YNFKEQ. CDR3 sequence reads: CASSPPRSVHEQYF. CDR3 DNA sequence: TGTGCCAGCAGTCCCCCTAGGAGCGTCCACGAGCAGTACTTC.

This clone showed up just once. The rearrangement joins TRBV7-2 to TRBJ2-2; 7 nucleotides agree with TRBD2. V lost 2 bases, J lost 3 bases, and 6 bases stayed unmatched. Germline assignment: CDR1 SGHTA and CDR2 FQGNSA. The length of the CDR3 is 16 residues. The CDR3 bases are TGTGCCAGCAGCTTATCCCCGGGAGGCTACACCGGGGAGCTGTTTTTT. Translating gives CASSLSPGGYTGELFF.

This chain links TRBV3-1 (or the pseudogene TRBV3-2) with TRBJ1-4, with D tentatively TRBD1 (5 bases). CDR1 LGHDT and CDR2 YNNKEL come from the germline V gene (reference sequence). This CDR3 spans 16 amino acids. V dropped 0 bases and J dropped 8 bases, with 16 bases sitting between them. The CDR3 DNA sequence: TGTGCCAGCAGCCAAGATGGTTCAGGGATTGTAGAAAAACTGTTTTTT. Encoded protein: CASSQDGSGIVEKLFF.

V and J are TRBV30 and TRBJ2-5; D may be TRBD1 (6 bases). Per germline, CDR1 GTSNPN and CDR2 SVGIG (reference sequence). The CDR3 covers 14 residues. The V and J ends lost 8 bases and 4 bases respectively, with 20 bases between them. The CDR3 sequence is CAGTGDILRETQYF. For the CDR3, the DNA is TGTGCCGGGACCGGGGACATCCTCCGAGAGACCCAGTACTTC.

The chain employs TRBV7-2 and TRBJ2-7; maybe TRBD1 (6 bases). There are 14 residues in the CDR3. Germline V gives CDR1 SGHTA, CDR2 FQGNSA. The V end was cut by 3 bases, the J end by 2 bases, with 11 bases between. In nucleotides, the CDR3 is TGTGCCAGCAGCTTTCAGGGGAGCACCTACGAGCAGTACTTC. Translated: CASSFQGSTYEQYF.

The rearrangement joins TRBV6-5 to TRBJ1-5, with 8 bases that match TRBD1. Germline loops: CDR1 MNHEY, CDR2 SVGAGI. The CDR3 contains 16 residues. V lost 4 bases to trimming and J lost 2 bases; unmatched junction nucleotides: 7. CDR3 in amino acids: CASSSSGTGGNQPQHF. Here the CDR3 DNA reads TGTGCCAGCAGTTCCTCCGGGACAGGAGGCAATCAGCCCCAGCATTTT.

The rearrangement joins TRBV15 to TRBJ1-2; perhaps TRBD1 as D (6 bases). Per the germline V gene, CDR1 is LNHNV and CDR2 is YYDKDF (reference sequence). The CDR3 runs 15 residues. Trimming removed 8 bases from V and 2 bases from J, with 18 bases in between. This chain's CDR3 is CATGDRSGVNYGYTF. The CDR3 DNA follows: TGTGCCACCGGAGACAGGTCGGGCGTCAACTATGGCTACACCTTC.

V and J are TRBV6-4 and TRBJ2-3; D is perhaps TRBD1 (6 bases). CDR1 is MRHNA, CDR2 SNTAGT, per germline. V lost 6 bases and J 2 bases, leaving 18 bases between the germline ends. This CDR3 region has 16 residues. DNA of the CDR3: TGTGCCAGCAGCGACACACAGGGCTCAGACACAGATACGCAGTATTTT. Its translation: CASSDTQGSDTDTQYF.

The chain recombines TRBV6-4 with TRBJ1-5; D not resolved. CDR3 length: 13 amino acids. V lost 4 bases, J lost 7 bases, and 11 bases lay in between. The germline V gene has CDR1 MRHNA and CDR2 SNTAGT. CDR3 residues: CASSVFEGQPQHF. CDR3 nucleotide sequence: TGTGCCAGCAGTGTTTTTGAGGGACAGCCCCAGCATTTT.

The J gene is TRBJ1-5, the V gene TRBV19; 8 bases are a match to TRBD1. Per the germline V gene, CDR1 is LNHDA and CDR2 is SQIVND (reference sequence). The CDR3 has 15 residues. The V segment lost 5 bases and the J segment 5 bases; nucleotides outside the gene matches: 8. This CDR3 is CASSSRTGSDQPQHF. As DNA, the CDR3 is TGTGCCAGTAGTTCTAGGACAGGGTCTGATCAGCCCCAGCATTTT.

This chain connects TRBV11-2 to TRBJ2-1; TRBD2 is a possible D gene (6 bases). CDR1 is SGHAT and CDR2 is FQNNGV in the germline V gene. This CDR3 contains 15 residues. The V and J ends lost 1 base and 9 bases respectively, with 16 bases between them. CDR3 amino acids: CASSLGTGVLVEQFF. Here the CDR3 DNA reads TGTGCCAGCAGCTTAGGTACGGGAGTTTTGGTTGAGCAGTTCTTC.

The chain employs TRBV9 and TRBJ1-5, with no clear D. Looked up from germline, CDR1 is SGDLS and CDR2 is YYNGEE. This CDR3 region has 15 residues. Deletions cut 0 bases from V and 0 bases from J, with 7 bases between. CDR3: CASSVGETSNQPQHF. CDR3 in DNA: TGTGCCAGCAGCGTAGGGGAGACTAGCAATCAGCCCCAGCATTTT.

V is TRBV2 and J is TRBJ1-5; maybe TRBD1 (5 bases). Germline CDR1 reads SNHLY; CDR2 reads FYNNEI. The CDR3 sequence is 15 residues long. Trimming left V 8 bases short and J 2 bases short, with 16 bases between. In DNA, the CDR3 is TGTGCCAGCCGTGGCAGGGCATTTGGCAATCAGCCCCAGCATTTT. Residues: CASRGRAFGNQPQHF.

The J gene is TRBJ1-2, the V gene TRBV29-1, with TRBD1 matching 7 bases. Looked up from germline, CDR1 is SQVTM and CDR2 is ANQGSEA. CDR3 length equals 12 residues. Trimming removed 7 bases from V and 2 bases from J; junction bases left unmatched: 4. CDR3 sequence reads: CSAPGQNYGYTF. CDR3 nucleotides: TGCAGCGCCCCGGGACAGAACTATGGCTACACCTTC.

The chain combines TRBV7-2 with TRBJ2-3, with D possibly being TRBD2 (6 bases). The germline V and J ends were trimmed by 4 bases and 0 bases, with 11 bases remaining between them. Germline V CDR1 and CDR2: SGHTA, FQGNSA. The CDR3 length is 15 residues. CDR3 amino acids: CASSSASVSTDTQYF. The CDR3 DNA follows: TGTGCCAGCAGCTCAGCTAGCGTTAGCACAGATACGCAGTATTTT.

The chain recombines TRBV6-2 or TRBV6-3 with TRBJ1-1; possibly TRBD1 for D (6 bases). This CDR3 has 20 amino acids. V lost 0 bases and J lost 2, with 25 bases in between. The germline gives CDR1 MNHEY, CDR2 SVGEGT. This chain's CDR3 is CASSYSNSYLIQGANTEAFF. The CDR3 nucleotides read TGTGCCAGCAGTTACTCGAATAGCTACCTAATACAGGGTGCAAACACTGAAGCTTTCTTT.

This rearrangement joins TRBV30 to TRBJ2-6; 9 nucleotides agree with TRBD1. CDR1 is GTSNPN, CDR2 SVGIG, per germline (reference sequence). The CDR3 totals 13 residues. With 8 bases clipped from V and 3 bases from J, the junction kept 2 bases outside the gene matches. This CDR3 reads CAHRGLGANVLTF. Written as DNA, the CDR3 is TGTGCCCACAGGGGGCTTGGGGCCAACGTCCTGACTTTC.

The chain carries TRBV6-5 and TRBJ2-1; D gene uncertain. CDR1 is MNHEY and CDR2 is SVGAGI in the germline V gene. Trimming stripped 4 bases from V and 1 base from J, with 14 bases between. CDR3 length: 16 residues. Here the CDR3 reads CASSSLSGSSYNEQFF. The DNA of the CDR3 is TGTGCCAGCAGTTCCCTAAGTGGTAGTTCCTACAATGAGCAGTTCTTC.

The J gene is TRBJ2-5, the V gene TRBV7-2; TRBD1 agrees at 9 bases. J gave up 1 base and V 3 bases, and 3 bases lay outside the gene matches. Germline-derived CDR1 and CDR2 are SGHTA and FQGNSA. The CDR3 covers 15 residues. The CDR3 loop is CASSLGQGSQETQYF. Written as DNA, the CDR3 is TGTGCCAGCAGCTTGGGACAGGGAAGCCAAGAGACCCAGTACTTC.

This clone was picked up a small number of times. The chain's CDR3 is CAISDPGLAASTDTQYF. CDR3 nucleotide sequence: TGTGCCATCAGTGACCCCGGATTAGCGGCTAGCACAGATACGCAGTATTTT. This rearrangement joins TRBV10-3 to TRBJ2-3; tentatively, D is TRBD2 (6 bases). CDR1 and CDR2 (germline): ENHRY, SYGVKD. The length of the CDR3 is 17 residues. Trimming cost V 3 bases and J 0 bases, with 16 bases left between them.

The chain uses TRBV2 and TRBJ1-2; TRBD1 is a possible D gene (6 bases). CDR3 length: 14 residues. Germline V lookup: CDR1 SNHLY, CDR2 FYNNEI. The germline V and J ends were trimmed by 5 bases and 3 bases, with 13 bases remaining between them. CDR3: CASSLSQGYYGYTF. CDR3 bases: TGTGCCAGCAGTCTATCCCAGGGGTACTATGGCTACACCTTC.

The V gene is TRBV5-6, the J gene TRBJ1-2; 7 nucleotides line up with TRBD1. Germline V lookup: CDR1 SGHDT, CDR2 YYEEEE. This CDR3 region has 16 residues. Trimming at V came to 4 bases and at J to 3 bases, leaving 12 bases not matched to a gene. The CDR3: CASSRGQSYRDYGYTF. The DNA for the CDR3 is TGTGCCAGCAGCAGGGGACAGTCCTACCGGGACTATGGCTACACCTTC. The whole variable domain, remainder taken from reference TRBV5-6 and TRBJ1-2, is DAGVTQSPTHLIKTRGQQVTLRCSPKSGHDTVSWYQQALGQGPQFIFQYYEEEERQRGNFPDRFSGHQFPNYSSELNVNALLLGDSALYLCASSRGQSYRDYGYTFGSGTRLTVV.

The chain employs TRBV20-1 and TRBJ1-2; 8 bases fit TRBD1. Germline trimming cut 6 bases from V and 4 bases from J; bases unmatched to any gene: 13. This CDR3 is built from 15 residues. From germline, CDR1 is DFQATT and CDR2 SNEGSKA (reference sequence). The CDR3 nucleotides are TGCAGTGCCAGTCGGGGGACAGGTTATGGCTATGGCTACACCTTC. Translating gives CSASRGTGYGYGYTF.